This TCR beta chain is from a study of blood T cells in healthy people across ages (dated by TCRdb to the mid-2010s). Broadly, across the study: In model experiments, template switching captured about one uniquely barcoded TCR beta cDNA molecule for every two T cells. To avoid experimental bias, donors of different ages were distributed randomly across sequencing lanes. The donors were divided into four age groups: young (average approximately 16 years), middle-aged (approximately 41), aged (under 70) and long-lived (around 80). Using the same blood draw, the study looked at two additional independent replicas of 1 million unique cDNA reads for two donors, one aged 18 to 30 and the other aged 80 or older. To track age-related changes in TCR beta repertoire diversity, the study relied on deep sequencing normalized with unique cDNA molecular identifiers.

The germline V gene sets CDR1 to MGHRA and CDR2 to YSYEKL. The cysteine opens and the phenylalanine closes a CDR3 of 17 amino acids. Solely the CDR3 DNA is kept, with 51 bases framed from the first base. Trimmed from V: 5 bases; trimmed from J: 2 bases; junction bases lacking a gene match: 4. Concerning this clonotype itself: Its antigen target is currently unknown. One base away there is no much larger clone; base qualities are not given.

Findings and caveats that apply to the study as a whole: Observed TCR beta diversity per million T cells fell roughly linearly with age, and a significant reduction was already apparent by age roughly 40. Compared with the aged group, more naive CD4+ T cells, fewer expanded clones and increased TCR diversity were shown by the long-lived group, suggesting age selection. Estimates of total diversity from one million sequenced T cells were regarded as lower bounds and underestimates. Because the CMV infection status of the donors was unknown, age-related changes in expanded clonotypes may potentially have been confounded. Because profiling used bulk unsorted PBMCs, naive and antigen-experienced compartments could not be compared conclusively. There was a strong correlation between observed TCR beta diversity and the percentage of naive T cells measured by flow cytometry.

The library was generated by 5' RACE. Sequenced on an Illumina HiSeq 2500. A second PCR of 7 to 11 cycles was performed with a sample-barcoded 5' primer and a J-beta primer mix. A unique molecular identifier was introduced onto each TCR beta cDNA molecule by a template-switch 5' adaptor carrying 12 random nucleotides. Each sample yielded at least 3 million CDR3-containing paired-end reads. The Mint cDNA synthesis kit, primed by a TRBC-specific oligonucleotide, was used to synthesize first-strand cDNA from all RNA. After uracil-DNA glycosylase treatment, a first 18-cycle PCR used universal primers M1SS and BC2_uni_R on all cDNA. Per the authors' processing: Normalization of each sample was performed by random selection of 1 million high-quality reads, each carrying a distinct molecular identifier. Instead of being binned into consensus sequences, reads that shared molecular identifiers were thrown out. MiTCR, run with a Q25 quality threshold and the strictest error-elimination algorithm, handled CDR3 identification, clonotype clustering and error correction. A nonparametric unseen species model with Euler transformation was used to estimate a lower bound on total TCR beta diversity. Clones were called with MiXCR by TCRdb after fastp trimmed the public reads at Q25, and only in-frame beta chains were retained. Each record represents a unique CDR3 protein, reported with the most common genes and DNA among its rows. The V and J calls come from TCRdb's annotation, not from the publication. This sample gives just under 750,000 distinct CDR3 sequences in total; about 20% of them show up just once. About 22% of the sample is in the top ten clones.

The 40 or so donors, aged about 6 to 95 years, were systemically healthy Caucasian individuals from Russia. Approximately 9 milliliters of peripheral blood were collected from each donor into EDTA-treated Vacutainer tubes. PBMCs were isolated by Ficoll-Paque density-gradient centrifugation, with at least 6.5 million obtained per sample. Total RNA was extracted from PBMCs with Trizol reagent, with at least 6 micrograms obtained per sample. The percentages of naive CD45RAhigh/CD27high T cells were determined by flow cytometry on a PBMC aliquot from every donor. The chain employs TRBV4-1 and TRBJ2-2; 14 of the junction bases match TRBD2. What was sequenced was blood. This sequence was found in a man aged 70-80 years in good health. The bases read TGCGCCAGCAGCGTGGGACTAGCGGGAGACAACACCGGGGAGCTGTTTTTT. Translation gives CASSVGLAGDNTGELFF.